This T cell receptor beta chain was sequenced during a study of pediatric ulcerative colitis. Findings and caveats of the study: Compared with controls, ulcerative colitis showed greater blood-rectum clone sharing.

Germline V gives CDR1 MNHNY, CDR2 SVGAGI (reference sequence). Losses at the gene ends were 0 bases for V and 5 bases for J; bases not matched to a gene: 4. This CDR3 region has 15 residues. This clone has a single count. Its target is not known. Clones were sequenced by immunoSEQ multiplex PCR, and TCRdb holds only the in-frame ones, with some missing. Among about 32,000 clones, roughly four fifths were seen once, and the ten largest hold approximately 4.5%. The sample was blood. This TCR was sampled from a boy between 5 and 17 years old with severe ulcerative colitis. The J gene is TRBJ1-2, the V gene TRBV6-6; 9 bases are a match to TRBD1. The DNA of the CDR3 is TGTGCCAGCAGTTACTCCACAGGGGGCGAGTATGGCTACACCTTC. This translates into CASSYSTGGEYGYTF.